This record covers a single T cell receptor (beta chain). This entry is derived from a study of blood T cell repertoires in COVID-19. From germline, CDR1 is MNHEY and CDR2 SMNVEV (reference sequence). The CDR3 has 14 residues. J was trimmed by 6 bases and V by 2 bases; bases with no gene match: 3. In the source study's methods: By means of reference gene primer amplification, nucleated cell counts were estimated. Assay used: immunoSEQ multiplex PCR; TCRdb lists only in-frame clones, some missing. D and trimming were read from the DNA, whereas the V and J calls and clone size are those reported in that table. Of tens of thousands of clones in the sample, around four fifths were seen once.

The sequence was collected from a man aged 65-85 years with acute or convalescent COVID-19. The chain links TRBV27 to TRBJ2-1, with 8 bases lining up with TRBD2. Sequenced material: peripheral blood. The CDR3: CASSLRSGVNEQFF. DNA of the CDR3: TGTGCCAGCAGTTTACGTAGCGGGGTCAATGAGCAGTTCTTC.